The source of this TCR beta chain is a study of shared T cell receptors in the human thymus. This table comes from immunoSEQ multiplex PCR, and its TCRdb copy is limited to in-frame clones, with some not included. The table records some 400,000 clones, around 93% of them present only once. The CDR3 spans 17 residues. V trimming: 5 bases; J trimming: 6 bases; junction bases outside the gene matches: 10. Germline values: CDR1 MGHDK, CDR2 SYGVNS. The clonotype originates from a human donor. The sample taken for sequencing was thymocytes. The chain recombines TRBV25-1 with TRBJ2-2; 12 nucleotides match TRBD1. CDR3 region: CASSKAGDRGHPGELFF. CDR3 DNA: TGTGCCAGCAGTAAAGCCGGGGACAGGGGGCATCCCGGGGAGCTGTTTTTT.